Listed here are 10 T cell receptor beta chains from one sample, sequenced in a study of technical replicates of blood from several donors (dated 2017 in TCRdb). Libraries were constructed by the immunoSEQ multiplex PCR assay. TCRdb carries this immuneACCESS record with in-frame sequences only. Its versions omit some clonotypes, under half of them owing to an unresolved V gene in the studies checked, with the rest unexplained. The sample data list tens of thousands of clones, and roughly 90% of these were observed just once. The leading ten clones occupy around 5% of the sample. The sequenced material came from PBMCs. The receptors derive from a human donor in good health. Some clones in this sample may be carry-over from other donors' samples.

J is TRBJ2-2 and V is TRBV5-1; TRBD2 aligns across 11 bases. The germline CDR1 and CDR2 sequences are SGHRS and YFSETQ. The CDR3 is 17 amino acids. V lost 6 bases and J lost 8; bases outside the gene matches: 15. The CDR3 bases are TGCGCCAGCAATAAAGGGGAGACTAGCGGGAAAGCTGGGGAGCTGTTTTTT. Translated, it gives CASNKGETSGKAGELFF.

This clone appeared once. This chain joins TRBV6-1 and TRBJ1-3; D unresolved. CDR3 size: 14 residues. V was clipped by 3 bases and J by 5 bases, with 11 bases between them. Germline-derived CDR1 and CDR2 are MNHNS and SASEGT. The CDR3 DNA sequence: TGTGCCAGCAGTGAGCTCGGGTTCAGAAACACCATATATTTT. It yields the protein CASSELGFRNTIYF.

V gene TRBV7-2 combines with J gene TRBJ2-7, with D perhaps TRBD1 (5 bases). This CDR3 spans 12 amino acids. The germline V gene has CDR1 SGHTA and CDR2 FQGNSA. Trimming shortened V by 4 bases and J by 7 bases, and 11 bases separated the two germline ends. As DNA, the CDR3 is TGTGCCAGCAGCTCCGCAGGGATAGAGCAGTACTTC. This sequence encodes CASSSAGIEQYF.

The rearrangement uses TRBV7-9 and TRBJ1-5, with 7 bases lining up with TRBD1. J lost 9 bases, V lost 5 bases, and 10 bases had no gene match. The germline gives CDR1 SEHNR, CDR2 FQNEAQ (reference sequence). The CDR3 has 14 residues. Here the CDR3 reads CASSLQGEFGPQHF. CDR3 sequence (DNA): TGTGCCAGCAGCCTGCAGGGGGAATTCGGGCCCCAGCATTTT.

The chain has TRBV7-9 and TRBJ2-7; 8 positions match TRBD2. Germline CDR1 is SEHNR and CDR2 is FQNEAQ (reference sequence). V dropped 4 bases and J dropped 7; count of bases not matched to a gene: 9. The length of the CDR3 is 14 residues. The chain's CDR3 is CASSSSGGPGEQYF. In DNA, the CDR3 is TGTGCCAGCAGCTCCTCGGGGGGGCCGGGGGAGCAGTACTTC.

CDR3 loop: CASSQAYSGTDTGELFF. CDR3 in DNA: TGCGCCAGCAGCCAAGCTTATTCCGGGACAGACACCGGGGAGCTGTTTTTT. The V call is TRBV4-3, the J call TRBJ2-2, with TRBD1 matching over 7 bases. The CDR3 is 17 residues long. The germline gives CDR1 LGHNA, CDR2 YSLEER. V was pared by 1 base and J by 3 bases, with 8 bases of the junction left unmatched.

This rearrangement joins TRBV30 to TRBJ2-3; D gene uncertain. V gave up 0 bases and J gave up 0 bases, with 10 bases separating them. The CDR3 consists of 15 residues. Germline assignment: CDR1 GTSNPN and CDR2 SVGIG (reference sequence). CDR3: CAWSVRVLSTDTQYF. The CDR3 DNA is TGTGCCTGGAGTGTACGGGTCTTGAGCACAGATACGCAGTATTTT.

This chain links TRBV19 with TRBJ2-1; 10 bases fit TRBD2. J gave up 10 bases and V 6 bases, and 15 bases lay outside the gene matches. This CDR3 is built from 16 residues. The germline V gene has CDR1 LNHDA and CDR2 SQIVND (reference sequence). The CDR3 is CASRPPGTSAREEQFF. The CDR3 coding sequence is TGTGCCAGTAGACCCCCGGGGACTAGCGCCAGAGAGGAGCAGTTCTTC.

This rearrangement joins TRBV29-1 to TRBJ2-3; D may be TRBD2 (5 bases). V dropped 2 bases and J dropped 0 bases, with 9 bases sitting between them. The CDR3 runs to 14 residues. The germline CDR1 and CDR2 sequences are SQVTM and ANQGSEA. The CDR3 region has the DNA TGCAGCGTTGAACCCGGGGTCAGCACAGATACGCAGTATTTT. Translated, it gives CSVEPGVSTDTQYF.

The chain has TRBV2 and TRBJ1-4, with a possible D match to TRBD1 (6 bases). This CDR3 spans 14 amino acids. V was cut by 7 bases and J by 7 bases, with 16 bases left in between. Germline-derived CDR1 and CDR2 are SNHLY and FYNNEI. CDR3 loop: CASTGTGMGEKLFF. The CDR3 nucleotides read TGTGCCAGCACCGGAACAGGGATGGGTGAAAAACTGTTTTTT.